At least ten counts were recorded for the clone carrying this T cell receptor beta chain. The data were obtained in a study of human T cells and chemical hapten exposure. Whole-study context: Throughout the approximately 24-week study, diphenylcyclopropenone was applied weekly to the patients' scalps.

MiXCR, run by TCRdb on the RACE reads, gives a single entry per CDR3 protein. The profile shows around 300,000 distinct CDR3 sequences, approximately 6.3% of them singletons. As to time point: patch test 1, 2 weeks after DPC sensitization. Treatment specified: therapeutic diphenylcyclopropenone sensitization with weekly scalp DPC. Patients had alopecia, were aged 18 to 70, and were not pregnant. The CDR3 runs 13 residues. Germline CDR1 reads LGHNA; CDR2 reads YNFKEQ. Trimming took off 0 bases at V and 7 bases at J, with 9 bases between the two ends. The V gene is TRBV4-2, the J gene TRBJ1-1; D is possibly TRBD1 (5 bases). The starting material was whole blood, obtained in connection with sensitization to the hapten diphenylcyclopropenone (DPC). The TCR originated in a woman aged 18-29 years with alopecia areata. Some clones in this sample may be carry-over from other donors' samples. CDR3 region: CASSQDGGGEAFF. The DNA for the CDR3 is TGTGCCAGCAGCCAAGACGGCGGGGGTGAAGCTTTCTTT.